Listed here are 4 T cell receptor beta chains from one sample, sequenced in a study of T cell responses to AZD1222 COVID-19 vaccine. Clones were sequenced by immunoSEQ multiplex PCR, and TCRdb holds only the in-frame ones, with some missing. This sample has about 160,000 clones; around 89% occur once, and the top ten carry 6.9%. The sequencing here drew on peripheral blood, taken on day 0 of AZD1222 vaccination. These receptors came from an adult in good health.

This CDR3 reads CASSLQGEGNSPLHF. CDR3 in DNA: TGTGCCAGCAGCTTACAGGGGGAAGGTAATTCACCCCTCCACTTT. The chain has TRBV7-9 and TRBJ1-6; TRBD1 aligns across 7 bases. Germline loops: CDR1 SEHNR, CDR2 FQNEAQ (reference sequence). The CDR3 has 15 residues. V was pared by 2 bases and J by 6 bases, with 4 bases of the junction left unmatched.

The chain recombines TRBV5-1 with TRBJ1-1; D ambiguous. Germline CDR1 SGHRS, CDR2 YFSETQ. The CDR3 spans 13 residues. The germline V and J ends were trimmed by 6 bases and 0 bases, with 9 bases remaining between them. The chain's CDR3 is CASNAGLNTEAFF. The CDR3 DNA follows: TGCGCCAGCAACGCAGGCTTGAACACTGAAGCTTTCTTT.

DNA of the CDR3: TGCAGCGTCTGGACAGAGAATCAGCCCCAGCATTTT. Amino acid sequence: CSVWTENQPQHF. The rearrangement joins TRBV29-1 to TRBJ1-5, with D perhaps TRBD1 (6 bases). Per germline, CDR1 SQVTM and CDR2 ANQGSEA. V lost 6 bases to trimming and J lost 4 bases, with 10 bases between them. CDR3 length: 12 amino acids.

The chain couples TRBV3-1 (or the pseudogene TRBV3-2) to TRBJ2-3; 10 nucleotides agree with TRBD2. Germline V CDR1 and CDR2: LGHDT, YNNKEL (reference sequence). The CDR3 runs to 17 residues. The J segment lost 0 bases and the V segment lost 4 bases, leaving 7 bases of the junction unmatched. The chain's CDR3 is CASSLLAGATSTDTQYF. The CDR3 DNA reads TGTGCCAGCAGCCTCCTAGCGGGGGCAACTAGCACAGATACGCAGTATTTT.